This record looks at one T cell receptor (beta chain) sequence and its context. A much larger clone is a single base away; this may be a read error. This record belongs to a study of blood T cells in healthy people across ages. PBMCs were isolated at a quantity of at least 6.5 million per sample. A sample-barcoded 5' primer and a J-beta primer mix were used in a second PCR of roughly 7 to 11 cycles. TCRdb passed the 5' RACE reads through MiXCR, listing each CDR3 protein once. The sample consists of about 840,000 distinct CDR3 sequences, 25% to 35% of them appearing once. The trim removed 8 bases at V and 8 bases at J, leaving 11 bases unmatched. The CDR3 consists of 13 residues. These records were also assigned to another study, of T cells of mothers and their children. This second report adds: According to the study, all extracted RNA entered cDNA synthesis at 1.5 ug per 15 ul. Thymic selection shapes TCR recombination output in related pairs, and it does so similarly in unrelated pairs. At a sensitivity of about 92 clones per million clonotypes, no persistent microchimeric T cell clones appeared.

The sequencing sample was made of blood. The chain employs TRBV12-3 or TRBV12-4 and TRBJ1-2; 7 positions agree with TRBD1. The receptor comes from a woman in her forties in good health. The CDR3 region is CASRSGGGWGYTF. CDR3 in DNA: TGTGCCAGCCGTAGCGGAGGGGGCTGGGGCTACACCTTC.